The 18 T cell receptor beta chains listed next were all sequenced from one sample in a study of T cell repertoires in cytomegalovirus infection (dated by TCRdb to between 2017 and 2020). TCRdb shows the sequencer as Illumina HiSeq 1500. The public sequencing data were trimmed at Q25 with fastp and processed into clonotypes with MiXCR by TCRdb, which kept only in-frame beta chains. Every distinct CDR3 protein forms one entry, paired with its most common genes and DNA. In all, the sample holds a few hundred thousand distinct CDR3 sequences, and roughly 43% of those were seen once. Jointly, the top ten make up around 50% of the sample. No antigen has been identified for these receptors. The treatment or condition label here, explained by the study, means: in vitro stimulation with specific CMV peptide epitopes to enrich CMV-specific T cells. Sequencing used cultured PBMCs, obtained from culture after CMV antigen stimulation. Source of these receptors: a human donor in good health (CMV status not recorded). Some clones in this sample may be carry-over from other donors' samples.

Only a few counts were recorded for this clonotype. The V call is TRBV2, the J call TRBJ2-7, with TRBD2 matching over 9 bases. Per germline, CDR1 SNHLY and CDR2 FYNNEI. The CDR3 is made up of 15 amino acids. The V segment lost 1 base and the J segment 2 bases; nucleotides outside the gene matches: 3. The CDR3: CASSEVQRGAYEQYF. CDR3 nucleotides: TGTGCCAGCAGTGAAGTTCAGCGGGGGGCCTACGAGCAGTACTTC. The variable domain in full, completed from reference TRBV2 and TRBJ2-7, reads EPEVTQTPSHQVTQMGQEVILRCVPISNHLYFYWYRQILGQKVEFLVSFYNNEISEKSEIFDDQFSVERPDGSNFTLKIRSTKLEDSAMYFCASSEVQRGAYEQYFGPGTRLTVT.

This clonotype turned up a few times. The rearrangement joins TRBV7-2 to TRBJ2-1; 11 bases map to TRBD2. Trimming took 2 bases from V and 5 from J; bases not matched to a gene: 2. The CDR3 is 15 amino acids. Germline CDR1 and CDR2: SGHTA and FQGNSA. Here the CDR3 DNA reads TGTGCCAGCAGCTTATTAGCGGGAGGGAACAATGAGCAGTTCTTC. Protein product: CASSLLAGGNNEQFF.

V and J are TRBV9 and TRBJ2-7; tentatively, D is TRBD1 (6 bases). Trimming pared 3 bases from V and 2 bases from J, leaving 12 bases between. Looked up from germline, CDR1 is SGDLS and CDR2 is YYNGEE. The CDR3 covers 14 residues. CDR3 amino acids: CASSALQGPYEQYF. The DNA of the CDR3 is TGTGCCAGCAGCGCACTACAGGGCCCCTACGAGCAGTACTTC.

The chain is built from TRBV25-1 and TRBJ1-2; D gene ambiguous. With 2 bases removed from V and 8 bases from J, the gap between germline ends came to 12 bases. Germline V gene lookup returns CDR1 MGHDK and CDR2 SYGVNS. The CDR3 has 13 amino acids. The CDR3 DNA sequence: TGTGCCAGCAGTGAACGTGCCGCGAGAGGCTACACCTTC. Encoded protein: CASSERAARGYTF.

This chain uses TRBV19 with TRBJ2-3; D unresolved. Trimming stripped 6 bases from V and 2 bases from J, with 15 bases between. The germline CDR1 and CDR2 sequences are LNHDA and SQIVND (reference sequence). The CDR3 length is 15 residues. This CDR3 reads CASSPFNSYTDTQYF. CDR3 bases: TGTGCCAGTAGCCCGTTTAACTCCTACACAGATACGCAGTATTTT.

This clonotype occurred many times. The chain's CDR3 is CASSSGWIVSYNEQFF. The CDR3 nucleotides are TGTGCCAGCAGCTCGGGGTGGATTGTCTCCTACAATGAGCAGTTCTTC. The V call is TRBV7-2, the J call TRBJ2-1; perhaps TRBD2 as D (5 bases). CDR1 SGHTA and CDR2 FQGNSA come from the germline V gene. This CDR3 is 16 amino acids long. Trimming removed 4 bases from V and 0 bases from J, with 13 bases in between.

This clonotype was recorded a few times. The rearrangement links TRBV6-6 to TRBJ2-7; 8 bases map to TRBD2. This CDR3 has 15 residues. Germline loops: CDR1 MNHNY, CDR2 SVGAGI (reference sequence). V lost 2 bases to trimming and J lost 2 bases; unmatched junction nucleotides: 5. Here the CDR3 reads CASSYVAGGPYEQYF. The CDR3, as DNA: TGTGCCAGCAGTTACGTGGCGGGGGGCCCCTACGAGCAGTACTTC.

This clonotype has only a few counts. The CDR3 DNA follows: TGCAGCGTTGAAGATTGGACGGACAATGAGCAGTTCTTC. This codes for CSVEDWTDNEQFF. This sequence joins TRBV29-1 and TRBJ2-1; D unclear. Germline V lookup: CDR1 SQVTM, CDR2 ANQGSEA. The V end lost 0 bases, the J end lost 5 bases, and 8 bases lay between the germline ends. The length of the CDR3 is 13 residues.

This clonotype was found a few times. CDR3 nucleotides: TGTGCCAGCAGCCTCCACCCGGAGGTCGACAATGAGCAGTTCTTC. This encodes CASSLHPEVDNEQFF. The V call is TRBV7-2, the J call TRBJ2-1; D perhaps matches TRBD2 (5 bases). V dropped 5 bases and J dropped 5 bases, with 16 bases sitting between them. CDR1 and CDR2 (germline): SGHTA, FQGNSA. The CDR3 is 15 residues long. Together with reference TRBV7-2 and TRBJ2-1, the CDR3 gives the full variable domain: GAGVSQSPSNKVTEKGKDVELRCDPISGHTALYWYRQSLGQGLEFLIYFQGNSAPDKSGLPSDRFSAERTGGSVSTLTIQRTQQEDSAVYLCASSLHPEVDNEQFFGPGTRLTVL.

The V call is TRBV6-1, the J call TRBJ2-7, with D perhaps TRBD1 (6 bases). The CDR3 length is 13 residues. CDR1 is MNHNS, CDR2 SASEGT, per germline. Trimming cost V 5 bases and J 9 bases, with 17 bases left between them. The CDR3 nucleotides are TGTGCCAGCAGTTCGCCCGGGACACCTAGGCAGTACTTC. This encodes CASSSPGTPRQYF.

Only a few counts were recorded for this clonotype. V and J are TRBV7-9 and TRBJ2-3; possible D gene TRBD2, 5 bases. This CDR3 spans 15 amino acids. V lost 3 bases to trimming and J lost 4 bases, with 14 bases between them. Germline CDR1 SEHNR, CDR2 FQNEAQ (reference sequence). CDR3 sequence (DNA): TGTGCCAGCAGCTTCGACCTTGGGCGGGCAGATACGCAGTATTTT. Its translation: CASSFDLGRADTQYF.

The CDR3 sequence: CASSLSSPTNEKLFF. In DNA form, the CDR3 reads TGTGCCAGCAGTTTAAGTAGTCCAACTAATGAAAAACTGTTTTTT. This chain connects TRBV12-3 or TRBV12-4 to TRBJ1-4; no reliable D call. V was cut by 2 bases and J by 0 bases, with 7 bases left in between. The CDR3 has 15 residues.

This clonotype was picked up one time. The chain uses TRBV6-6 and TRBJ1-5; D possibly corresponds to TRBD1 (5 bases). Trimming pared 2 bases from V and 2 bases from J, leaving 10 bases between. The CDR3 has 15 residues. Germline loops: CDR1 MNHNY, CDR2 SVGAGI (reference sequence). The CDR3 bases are TGTGCCAGCAGTTACAGGGGTGATGGCAATCAGCCCCAGCATTTT. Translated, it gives CASSYRGDGNQPQHF.

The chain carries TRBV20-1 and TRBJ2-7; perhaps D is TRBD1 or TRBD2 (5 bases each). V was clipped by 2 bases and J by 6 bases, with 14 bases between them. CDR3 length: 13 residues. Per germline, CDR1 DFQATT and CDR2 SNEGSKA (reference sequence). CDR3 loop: CSARRDPTGEQYF. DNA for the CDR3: TGCAGTGCTAGAAGGGACCCCACGGGCGAGCAGTACTTC.

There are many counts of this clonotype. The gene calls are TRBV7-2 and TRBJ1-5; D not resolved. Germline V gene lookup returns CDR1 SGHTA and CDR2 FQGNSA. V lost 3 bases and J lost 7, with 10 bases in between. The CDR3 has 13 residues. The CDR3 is CASSLTGGQPQHF. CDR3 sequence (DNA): TGTGCCAGCAGCTTGACGGGAGGCCAGCCCCAGCATTTT.

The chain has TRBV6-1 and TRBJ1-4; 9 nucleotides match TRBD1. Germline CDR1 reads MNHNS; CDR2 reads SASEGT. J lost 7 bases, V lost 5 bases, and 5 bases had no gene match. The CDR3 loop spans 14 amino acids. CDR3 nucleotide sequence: TGTGCCAGCAGTTACGGGACAGGGTTTGAAAAACTGTTTTTT. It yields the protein CASSYGTGFEKLFF.

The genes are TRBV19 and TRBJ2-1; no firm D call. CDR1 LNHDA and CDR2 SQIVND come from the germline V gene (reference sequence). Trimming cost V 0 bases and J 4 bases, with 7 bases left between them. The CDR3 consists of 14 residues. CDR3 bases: TGTGCCAGTAGTATAGATGACTTTTACAATGAGCAGTTCTTC. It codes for CASSIDDFYNEQFF.

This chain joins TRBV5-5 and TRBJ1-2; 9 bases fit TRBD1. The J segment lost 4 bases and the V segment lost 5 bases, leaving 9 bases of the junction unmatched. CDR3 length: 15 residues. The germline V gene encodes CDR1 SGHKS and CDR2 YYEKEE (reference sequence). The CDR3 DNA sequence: TGTGCCAGCAGACCACCGGGACAGGGCACCTATGGCTACACCTTC. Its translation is CASRPPGQGTYGYTF.